The present TCR beta chain was sequenced within a study of control samples from healthy donors and cancer patients. Data came from immunoSEQ multiplex PCR; TCRdb stores just in-frame clones and leaves some out. The repertoire holds about 100,000 clones, about 90% seen once, with approximately 20% in the top ten. This CDR3 region has 16 residues. With 4 bases removed from V and 1 base from J, the gap between germline ends came to 16 bases. The germline V gene has CDR1 SGHRS and CDR2 YFSETQ. The chain joins TRBV5-1 to TRBJ2-3; D possibly corresponds to TRBD1 (6 bases). The TCR sequence derives from a woman aged 45-65 years in good health. The sequenced sample consisted of blood. The CDR3 coding sequence is TGCGCCAGCAGCCTGGGGGCTGGGTTGGGCACAGATACGCAGTATTTT. Protein sequence: CASSLGAGLGTDTQYF.